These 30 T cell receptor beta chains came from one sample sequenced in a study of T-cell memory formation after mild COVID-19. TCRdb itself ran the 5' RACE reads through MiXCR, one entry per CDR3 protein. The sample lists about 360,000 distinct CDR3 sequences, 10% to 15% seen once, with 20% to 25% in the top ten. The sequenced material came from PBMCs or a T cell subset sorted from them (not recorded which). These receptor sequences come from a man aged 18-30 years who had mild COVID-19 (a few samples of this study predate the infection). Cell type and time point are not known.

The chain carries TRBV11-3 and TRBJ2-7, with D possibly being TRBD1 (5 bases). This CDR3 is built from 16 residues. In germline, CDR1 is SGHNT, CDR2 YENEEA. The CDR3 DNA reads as TGTGCCAGCAGCTTAGTGGCGCGTGGCCCGACAGCCGAGCAGTACGTA. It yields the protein CASSLVARGPTAEQYV.

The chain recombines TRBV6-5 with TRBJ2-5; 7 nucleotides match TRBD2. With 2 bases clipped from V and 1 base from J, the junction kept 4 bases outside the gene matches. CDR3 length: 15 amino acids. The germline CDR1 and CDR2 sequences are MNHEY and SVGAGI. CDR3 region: CASSYSGVIQETQYF. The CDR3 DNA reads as TGTGCCAGCAGTTACAGCGGGGTCATCCAAGAGACCCAGTACTTC.

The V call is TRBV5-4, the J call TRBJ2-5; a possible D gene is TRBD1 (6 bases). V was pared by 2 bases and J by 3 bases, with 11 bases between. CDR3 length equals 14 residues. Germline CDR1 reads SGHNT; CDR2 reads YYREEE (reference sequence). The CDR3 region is CASSLGTIKETQYF. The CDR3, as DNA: TGTGCCAGCAGCTTAGGGACAATAAAAGAGACCCAGTACTTC.

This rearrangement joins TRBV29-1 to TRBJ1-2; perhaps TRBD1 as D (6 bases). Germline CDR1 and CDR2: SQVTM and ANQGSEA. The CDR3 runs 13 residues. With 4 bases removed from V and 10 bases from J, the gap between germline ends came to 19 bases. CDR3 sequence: CSVASGAGKDYTF. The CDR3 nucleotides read TGCAGCGTTGCCTCGGGGGCAGGGAAGGACTACACCTTC.

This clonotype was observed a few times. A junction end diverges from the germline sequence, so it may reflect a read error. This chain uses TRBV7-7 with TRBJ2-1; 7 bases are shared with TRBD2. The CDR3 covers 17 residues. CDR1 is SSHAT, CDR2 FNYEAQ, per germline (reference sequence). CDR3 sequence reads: CASSLTWGAGPYNEQFF. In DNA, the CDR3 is TGTGCTAGCAGCTTAACGTGGGGAGCGGGGCCCTACAATGAGCAGTTCTTC. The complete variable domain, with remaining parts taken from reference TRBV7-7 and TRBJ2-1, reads GAGVSQSPRYKVTKRGQDVTLRCDPISSHATLYWYQQALGQGPEFLTYFNYEAQPDKSGLPSDRFSAERPEGSISTLTIQRTEQRDSAMYRCASSLTWGAGPYNEQFFGPGTRLTVL.

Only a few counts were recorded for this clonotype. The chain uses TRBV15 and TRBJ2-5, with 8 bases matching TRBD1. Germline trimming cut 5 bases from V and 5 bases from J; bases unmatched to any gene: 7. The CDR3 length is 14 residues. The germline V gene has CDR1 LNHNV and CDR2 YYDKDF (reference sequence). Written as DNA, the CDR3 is TGTGCCACCAGCGTACTCAGGGGGCGGGAGACCCAGTACTTC. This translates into CATSVLRGRETQYF.

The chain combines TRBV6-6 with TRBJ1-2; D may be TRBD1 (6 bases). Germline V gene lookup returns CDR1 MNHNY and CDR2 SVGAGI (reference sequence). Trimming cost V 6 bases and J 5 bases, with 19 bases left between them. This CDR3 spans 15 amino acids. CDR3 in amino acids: CASREEGGAEYGYTF. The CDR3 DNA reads TGTGCCAGCAGAGAGGAGGGGGGCGCTGAATATGGCTACACCTTC.

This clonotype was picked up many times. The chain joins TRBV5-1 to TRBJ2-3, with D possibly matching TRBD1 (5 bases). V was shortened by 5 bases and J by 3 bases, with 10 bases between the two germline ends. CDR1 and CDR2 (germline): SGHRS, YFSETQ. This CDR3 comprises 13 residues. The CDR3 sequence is CASSPGQTDTQYF. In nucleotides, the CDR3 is TGCGCCAGCAGTCCCGGACAAACAGATACGCAGTATTTT.

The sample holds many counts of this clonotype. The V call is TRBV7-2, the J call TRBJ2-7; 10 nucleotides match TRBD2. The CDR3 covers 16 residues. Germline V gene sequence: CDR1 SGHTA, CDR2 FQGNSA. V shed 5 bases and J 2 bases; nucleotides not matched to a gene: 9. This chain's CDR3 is CASSAIAGGGTYEQYF. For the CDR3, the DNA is TGTGCCAGCAGCGCGATAGCGGGGGGTGGGACCTACGAGCAGTACTTC.

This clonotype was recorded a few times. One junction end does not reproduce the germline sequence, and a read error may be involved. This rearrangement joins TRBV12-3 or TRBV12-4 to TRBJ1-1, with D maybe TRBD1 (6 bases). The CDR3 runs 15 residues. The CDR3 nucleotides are TGTGCCAGCAGTCTAGCAGGGGCGCGGGACACTGAAGCTTTCTTT. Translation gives CASSLAGARDTEAFF.

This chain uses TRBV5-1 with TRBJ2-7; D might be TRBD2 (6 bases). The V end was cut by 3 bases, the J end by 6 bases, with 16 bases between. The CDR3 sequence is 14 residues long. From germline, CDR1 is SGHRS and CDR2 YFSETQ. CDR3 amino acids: CASSWGTGLGEQYF. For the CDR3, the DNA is TGCGCCAGCAGCTGGGGGACTGGCCTTGGCGAGCAGTACTTC.

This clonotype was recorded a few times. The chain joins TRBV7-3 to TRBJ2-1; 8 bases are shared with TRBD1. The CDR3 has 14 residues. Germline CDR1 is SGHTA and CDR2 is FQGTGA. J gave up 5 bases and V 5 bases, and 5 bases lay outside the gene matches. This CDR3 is CASSMTGDNNEQFF. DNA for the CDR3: TGTGCCAGCAGCATGACAGGGGATAACAATGAGCAGTTCTTC.

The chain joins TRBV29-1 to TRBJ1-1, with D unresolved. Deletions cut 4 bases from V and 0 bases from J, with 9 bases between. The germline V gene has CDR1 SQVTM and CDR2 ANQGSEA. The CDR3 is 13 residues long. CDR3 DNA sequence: TGCAGCGTTGGAAGGCAGCTGAACACTGAAGCTTTCTTT. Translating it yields CSVGRQLNTEAFF.

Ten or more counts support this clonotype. CDR3 sequence: CASSTEGGYGYTF. CDR3 DNA sequence: TGTGCCAGCAGCACGGAAGGGGGCTATGGCTACACCTTC. J is TRBJ1-2 and V is TRBV7-2; a weak D match, TRBD1 (6 bases). In germline, CDR1 is SGHTA, CDR2 FQGNSA. CDR3 length: 13 amino acids. Deletions cut 5 bases from V and 4 bases from J, with 11 bases between.

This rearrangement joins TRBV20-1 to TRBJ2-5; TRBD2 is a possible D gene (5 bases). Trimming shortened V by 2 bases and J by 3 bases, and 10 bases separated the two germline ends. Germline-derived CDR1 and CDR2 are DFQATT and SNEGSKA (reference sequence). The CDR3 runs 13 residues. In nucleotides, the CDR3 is TGCAGTGCTAGACACCACGGGGAAGAGACCCAGTACTTC. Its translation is CSARHHGEETQYF.

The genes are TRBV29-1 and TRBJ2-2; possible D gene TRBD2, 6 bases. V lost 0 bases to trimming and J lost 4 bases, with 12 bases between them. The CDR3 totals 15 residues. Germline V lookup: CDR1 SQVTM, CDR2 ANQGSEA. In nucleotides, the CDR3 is TGCAGCGTTGAAGATCTTGGGGGAGGCACCGGGGAGCTGTTTTTT. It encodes CSVEDLGGGTGELFF.

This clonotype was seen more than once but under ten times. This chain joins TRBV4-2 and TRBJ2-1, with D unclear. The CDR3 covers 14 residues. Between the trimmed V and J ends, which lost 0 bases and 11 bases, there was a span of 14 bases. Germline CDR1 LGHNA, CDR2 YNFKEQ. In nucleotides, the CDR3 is TGTGCCAGCAGCCAAGATCCCACATCGGATAAGCAGTTCTTC. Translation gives CASSQDPTSDKQFF.

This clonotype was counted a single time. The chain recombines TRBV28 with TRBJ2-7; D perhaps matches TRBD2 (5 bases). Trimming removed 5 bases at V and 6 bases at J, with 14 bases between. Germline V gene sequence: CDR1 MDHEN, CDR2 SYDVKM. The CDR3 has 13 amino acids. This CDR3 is CASSRPHEGEQYV. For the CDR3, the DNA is TGTGCCAGCAGTCGCCCGCATGAGGGCGAGCAGTACGTC.

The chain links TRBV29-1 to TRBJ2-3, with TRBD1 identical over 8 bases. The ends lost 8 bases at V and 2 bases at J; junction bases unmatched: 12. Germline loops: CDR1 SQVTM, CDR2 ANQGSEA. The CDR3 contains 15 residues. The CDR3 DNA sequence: TGCAGCACCCCGGGGGACAGGTCGACCACAGATACGCAGTATTTT. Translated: CSTPGDRSTTDTQYF.

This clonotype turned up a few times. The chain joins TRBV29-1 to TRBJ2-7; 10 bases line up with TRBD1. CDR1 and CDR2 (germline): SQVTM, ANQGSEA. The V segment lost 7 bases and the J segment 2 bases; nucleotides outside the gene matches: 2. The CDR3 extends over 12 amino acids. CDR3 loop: CSAGTGAYEQYF. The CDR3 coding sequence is TGCAGCGCCGGGACAGGGGCCTACGAGCAGTACTTC.

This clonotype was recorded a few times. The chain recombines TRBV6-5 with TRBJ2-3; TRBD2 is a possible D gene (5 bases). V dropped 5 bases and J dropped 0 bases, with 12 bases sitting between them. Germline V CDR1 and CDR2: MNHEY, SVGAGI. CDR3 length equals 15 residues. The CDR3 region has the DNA TGTGCCAGCAGTGCTGGTTGGACTAGCACAGATACGCAGTATTTT. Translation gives CASSAGWTSTDTQYF.

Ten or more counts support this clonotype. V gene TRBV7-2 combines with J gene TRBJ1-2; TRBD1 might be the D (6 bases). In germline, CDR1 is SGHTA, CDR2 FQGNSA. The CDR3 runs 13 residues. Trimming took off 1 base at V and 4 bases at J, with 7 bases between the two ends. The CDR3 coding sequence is TGTGCCAGCAGCTTAGACAGGGCCTATGGCTACACCTTC. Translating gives CASSLDRAYGYTF.

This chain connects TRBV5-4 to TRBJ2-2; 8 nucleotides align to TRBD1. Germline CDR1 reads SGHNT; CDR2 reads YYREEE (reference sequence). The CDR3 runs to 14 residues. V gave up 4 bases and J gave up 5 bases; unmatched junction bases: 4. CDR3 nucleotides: TGTGCCAGCAGCCGGGACAGGATAACCGGGGAGCTGTTTTTT. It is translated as CASSRDRITGELFF.

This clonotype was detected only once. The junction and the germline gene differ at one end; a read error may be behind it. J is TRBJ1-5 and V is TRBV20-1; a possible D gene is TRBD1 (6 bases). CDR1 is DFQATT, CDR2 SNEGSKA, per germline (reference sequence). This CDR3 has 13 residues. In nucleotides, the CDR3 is TGCAGTGCTTGTAGGGACAAAAATCAGCCCCAGCGTTTT. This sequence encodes CSACRDKNQPQRF.

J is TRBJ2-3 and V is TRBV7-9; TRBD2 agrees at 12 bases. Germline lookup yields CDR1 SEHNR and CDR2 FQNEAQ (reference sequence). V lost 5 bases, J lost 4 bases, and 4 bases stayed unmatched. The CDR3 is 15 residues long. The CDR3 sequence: CASSPRTSGADTQYF. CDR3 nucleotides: TGTGCCAGCAGCCCCCGGACTAGCGGGGCAGATACGCAGTATTTT.

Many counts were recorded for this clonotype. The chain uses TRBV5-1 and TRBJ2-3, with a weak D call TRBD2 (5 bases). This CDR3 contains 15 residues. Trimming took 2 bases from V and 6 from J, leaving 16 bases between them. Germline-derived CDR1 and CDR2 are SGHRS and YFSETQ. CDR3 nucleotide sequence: TGCGCCAGCAGCTTTGAGGGAAGAAGGGTTGATACGCAGTATTTT. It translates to CASSFEGRRVDTQYF.

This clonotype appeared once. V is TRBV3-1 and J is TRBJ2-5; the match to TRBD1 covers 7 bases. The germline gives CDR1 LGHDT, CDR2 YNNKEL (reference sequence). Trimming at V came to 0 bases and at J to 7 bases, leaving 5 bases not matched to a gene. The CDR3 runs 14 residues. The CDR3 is CASSQDPGQRTQYF. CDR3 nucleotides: TGTGCCAGCAGCCAAGACCCGGGACAGAGGACCCAGTACTTC.

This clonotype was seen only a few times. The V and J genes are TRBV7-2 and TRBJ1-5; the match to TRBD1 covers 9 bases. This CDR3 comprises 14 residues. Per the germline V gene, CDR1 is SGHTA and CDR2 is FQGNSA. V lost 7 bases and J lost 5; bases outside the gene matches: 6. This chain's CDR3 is CASTADRGDQPQHF. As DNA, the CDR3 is TGTGCCAGCACAGCGGACAGGGGAGATCAGCCCCAGCATTTT.

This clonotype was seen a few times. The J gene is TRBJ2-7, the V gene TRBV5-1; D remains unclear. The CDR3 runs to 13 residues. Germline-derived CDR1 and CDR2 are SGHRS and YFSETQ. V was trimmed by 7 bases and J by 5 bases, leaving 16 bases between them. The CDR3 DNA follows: TGCGCCAGCCCAAGAGGCGGTAGAGACGAGCAGTACTTC. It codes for CASPRGGRDEQYF.

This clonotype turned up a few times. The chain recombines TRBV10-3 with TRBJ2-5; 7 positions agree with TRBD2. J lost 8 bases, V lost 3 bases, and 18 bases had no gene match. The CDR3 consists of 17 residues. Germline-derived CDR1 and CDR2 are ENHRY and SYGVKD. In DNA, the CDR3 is TGTGCCATCAGTGATCTATCTGGACTAGATGGGTCTCCTACCCAGTACTTC. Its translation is CAISDLSGLDGSPTQYF.